The following is a T cell receptor beta chain sequence with its context. These data originate in a study of control samples from healthy donors and cancer patients. V shed 0 bases and J shed 7 bases, with 7 bases lying between them. This CDR3 is 13 amino acids long. Germline CDR1 is LNHDA and CDR2 is SQIVND (reference sequence). Produced via immunoSEQ multiplex PCR; TCRdb's table is partial and in-frame only. The table shows around 100,000 clones, with about 88% occurring only once. The rearrangement uses TRBV19 and TRBJ1-5; D not certain. This sequence was found in a woman in her fifties or sixties in good health. The sequenced sample consisted of blood. The CDR3 here is CASSIERSQPQHF. Here the CDR3 DNA reads TGTGCCAGTAGTATAGAAAGGTCCCAGCCCCAGCATTTT.